These T cell receptor beta chains were read from a single sample in a study of cytotoxic CD8 clonotypes in ibrutinib-treated CLL. TCRdb's table, derived via immunoSEQ multiplex PCR, lists solely in-frame clones and lacks some. The table has around 140,000 clones, roughly 85% seen once. The sequenced sample was PBMCs, obtained after 24 months of ibrutinib treatment. The receptors originated from a human donor with chronic lymphocytic leukemia. The CDR3 runs from the conserved cysteine through the conserved F or W. Fields, in order: J gene, V gene, clone size, D gene, CDR3 DNA, CDR3 protein. The D gene is left open where the match is weak. Clone size appears in some rows only: once, few, many, or a class for an expanded clone.

j_gene: TRBJ2-3; v_gene: TRBV7-6; abundance: .; d_gene: .; CDR3nt: TGTGCCAGCAGCTTAGCGGAAGGGGCACCTAGCACAGATACGCAGTATTTT; CDR3aa: CASSLAEGAPSTDTQYF
j_gene: TRBJ2-3; v_gene: TRBV11-3; abundance: .; d_gene: .; CDR3nt: TGTGCCAGCAGCTTAGGAGGGATAAGCACAGATACGCAGTATTTT; CDR3aa: CASSLGGISTDTQYF
j_gene: TRBJ1-2; v_gene: TRBV4-1; abundance: .; d_gene: .; CDR3nt: TGCGCCAGCAGCCAAACAGGGCCCTATGGCTACACCTTC; CDR3aa: CASSQTGPYGYTF
j_gene: TRBJ2-2; v_gene: TRBV6-6; abundance: .; d_gene: .; CDR3nt: TGTGCCAGCAGTTACCCTACACAGGGAGGACGGGTGTTTTTT; CDR3aa: CASSYPTQGGRVFF
j_gene: TRBJ1-1; v_gene: TRBV5-1; abundance: .; d_gene: .; CDR3nt: TGCGCCAGCAGCTCCCAGATAATCAGCAGCACTGAAGCTTTCTTT; CDR3aa: CASSSQIISSTEAFF
j_gene: TRBJ1-6; v_gene: TRBV2; abundance: .; d_gene: TRBD1; CDR3nt: TGTGCCAGCAGTCCCACAGGGGGGGGTAATTCACCCCTCCACTTT; CDR3aa: CASSPTGGGNSPLHF
j_gene: TRBJ1-2; v_gene: TRBV28; abundance: .; d_gene: .; CDR3nt: TGTGCCAGCGAATACAGAGCTAACTATGGCTACACCTTC; CDR3aa: CASEYRANYGYTF
j_gene: TRBJ1-2; v_gene: TRBV9; abundance: .; d_gene: TRBD1; CDR3nt: TGTGCCAGCAGCCCACAGGGGGCTGACTATGGCTACACCTTC; CDR3aa: CASSPQGADYGYTF
j_gene: TRBJ2-5; v_gene: TRBV28; abundance: .; d_gene: .; CDR3nt: TGTGCCAGCACCCTCTCCCAGTACTTC; CDR3aa: CASTLSQYF
j_gene: TRBJ2-1; v_gene: TRBV11-2; abundance: .; d_gene: .; CDR3nt: TGTGCCAGCAGCGTCGGCACTAGCCCCTACAATGAGCAGTTCTTC; CDR3aa: CASSVGTSPYNEQFF
j_gene: TRBJ1-2; v_gene: TRBV30; abundance: few; d_gene: .; CDR3nt: TGTGCCTGGAGTGTCGGCAGTGTCCCCTATGGCTACACCTTC; CDR3aa: CAWSVGSVPYGYTF
j_gene: TRBJ2-1; v_gene: TRBV5-1; abundance: .; d_gene: TRBD1; CDR3nt: TGCGCCAGCAGAATCCGACAGGGGGGGTACAATGAGCAGTTCTTC; CDR3aa: CASRIRQGGYNEQFF
j_gene: TRBJ1-5; v_gene: TRBV18; abundance: .; d_gene: .; CDR3nt: TGTGCCAGCTCAACGACAGGCGATAGCAATCAGCCCCAGCATTTT; CDR3aa: CASSTTGDSNQPQHF
j_gene: TRBJ1-5; v_gene: TRBV6-1; abundance: .; d_gene: .; CDR3nt: TGTGCCAGCAGTGAAGCCCCGCGGCAGCCCCAGCATTTT; CDR3aa: CASSEAPRQPQHF